This record looks at one T cell receptor beta chain sequence and its context. The antigen is undetermined. The sample originates from a study of cytomegalovirus exposure and HLA in healthy donors. Whole-study context: Sequencing of approximately 190 million T cells in an earlier analysis found under 120 million unique TCR beta sequences.

Germline V gives CDR1 SGHDT, CDR2 YYEEEE. The CDR3 consists of 14 residues. Trimming left V 4 bases short and J 6 bases short, with 11 bases between. The study ran its PCR with 60 Vbeta and 13 Jbeta primers. Assay used: immunoSEQ multiplex PCR; TCRdb lists only in-frame clones, some missing. The top ten clones hold 8.5% to 10% of a sample with some 110,000 clones, around 77% of them seen once. Regarding the study as a whole: Associated with cytomegalovirus, according to the listing, were some 180 TCR beta chains. In vitro work confirmed that three CMV-associated chains recognize CMV antigens. Clonal expansion, a later analysis showed, was greater in HLA-associated TCR beta chains than in equally common others.

The chain is built from TRBV5-6 and TRBJ1-6, with D possibly TRBD1 on 6 matching bases. The receptor was derived from a woman in her 40s in good health and CMV-seropositive. Input material: PBMCs. The CDR3 here is CASSPGAFNSPLHF. CDR3 nucleotides: TGTGCCAGCAGCCCAGGGGCCTTTAATTCACCCCTCCACTTT. Variable domain in full (rest from reference TRBV5-6 and TRBJ1-6): DAGVTQSPTHLIKTRGQQVTLRCSPKSGHDTVSWYQQALGQGPQFIFQYYEEEERQRGNFPDRFSGHQFPNYSSELNVNALLLGDSALYLCASSPGAFNSPLHFGNGTRLTVT.